This TCR beta chain was recovered during a study of cytomegalovirus exposure and HLA in healthy donors (dated by TCRdb to about 2017). Some background on the complete study: According to an earlier analysis of 587 of the donors, roughly 180 million T cells yielded roughly 110 million unique TCR beta sequences and about 280 Gb of sequence data. The aim of the study was to test whether cataloging public T cell receptors could identify signatures of past pathogen exposure. The number of donors typed differed by locus, with 629-630 for A, B, C, DRB1 and DQB1, around 560 for DQA1, 600 to 610 for DPA1, and 400 to 490 for DPB1. A separate validation cohort of approximately 130 different subjects was used in addition to the roughly 720-subject first cohort. Alongside the repertoire data, information on donor age, sex, ethnicity and CMV serostatus was compiled. Both class I and class II loci were covered by HLA typing, at four-digit resolution. The genetic ancestry cluster associated with self-reported Caucasian donors included over 80% of the roughly 400 genotyped donors. All discovery cohort repertoires had been generated using a single sequencing platform. High-throughput TCR immunosequencing, statistical association of individual TCRs with disease status, and machine learning were combined to predict cytomegalovirus infection status. To decide whether each TCR beta V gene segment behaved as functional or pseudogenic, an earlier analysis of some 600 of the donors relied on high-throughput TCR beta sequencing. An early release that covered some 640 HLA-typed donors contained approximately 300 gigabases of sequencing data and tens of millions of unique TCR sequences. Rather than using new phenotypic data, the later analysis identified candidate immune exposures from TCR beta sequences and from how often those sequences occurred across donors. The study used immunosequencing to profile the T cell repertoires of 600 to 850 subjects and linked those repertoires to cytomegalovirus serostatus. A later analysis re-analyzed previously published TCR beta repertoires from several hundred donors and added high-resolution HLA genotyping to study TCR occurrence patterns. Roughly five DR-DQ haplotypes were treated as single units for association and clustering because of strong linkage in the cohort. In a later genetic analysis, genome-wide SNP genotypes for about 55% of the roughly 700 donors were used, and that subset was treated as a discovery cohort. Among a few hundred genotyped donors of the cohort, an average of around 240,000 unique TCR beta nucleotide sequences were sequenced per donor, roughly 18% of them non-productive.

The library was built by means of the immunoSEQ multiplex PCR assay. For the multiplex PCR, a mixture combining 60 forward primers for TCR Vbeta segments and 13 reverse primers for TCR Jbeta segments was used. The CDR3 region of rearranged TCR beta genes was amplified from genomic DNA by a multiplex PCR assay. The amplified TCR beta libraries were sequenced on the Illumina HiSeq System as 87-base-pair reads. As for the original processing: Across the 500 to 700 repertoires, a later analysis counted roughly 84 million unique TCR beta chains, about 10 million of which were shared by at least two donors. A nearest-neighbor algorithm error-corrected the raw reads and collapsed the reads into unique sequences, merging closely related sequences to remove PCR and sequencing errors. Alignment of CDR3 sequences to IMGT reference sequences was used to assign V, D and J gene segments. For a sequence to be retained, at least a six-nucleotide match to both a V gene segment and a J gene segment was required. Rearrangements were classified as productive when the CDR3 lacked stop codons and remained in frame with V and J, and all other rearrangements were classified as non-productive. Following IMGT convention, CDR3 was defined as the stretch from the second conserved V-encoded cysteine to the conserved J-encoded phenylalanine. The earlier analysis of some 540 of the donors excluded any sequence lacking an unambiguous match to a single V gene segment. In an earlier analysis of 587 of the donors, V segments were called functional above 56.7% productive rearrangements and were called segregating when the between-donor standard deviation exceeded 5%. A statistical classification framework was developed to diagnose cytomegalovirus status using the catalog of TCR beta chain sequences. V and J gene assignment, in a later analysis, came from comparing TCR nucleotide sequences with IMGT/GENE-DB human TR gene sequences. In a later analysis, CDR3 sequences and most-parsimonious VDJ recombination scenarios were assigned using the TCRdist pipeline. In a later analysis, each TCR beta chain was defined by its CDR3 amino acid sequence together with its V-gene family, and reads without a unique V-gene family were excluded. To address suspected cross-contamination and a sequencing artifact, a later analysis removed 450 to 700 highly shared, low-generation-probability nucleotide sequences. A later analysis calculated a clonal expansion index for each public chain from normalized within-repertoire ranks of inferred template counts. Generation probabilities in a later analysis came from a VDJ recombination model fitted to out-of-frame rearrangements, and those results were checked against IGoR. In a later analysis, TCR-TCR, TCR-HLA and TCR-CMV co-occurrence was scored with hypergeometric tests, and a repertoire-size bias correction was applied to TCR pairs. False discovery rates were estimated in a later analysis by permuting HLA or CMV assignments 20 times. In a later analysis, co-occurring TCRs were grouped using DBSCAN, with TCRdist sequence similarity added in when clustering inside HLA-allele-positive subsets. Co-occurrence clustering excluded repertoires with fewer than 30,000 or more than 120,000 public chains, plus five with anomalous nucleotide sharing. Sourced from immuneACCESS, this table was stored by TCRdb with only in-frame sequences that have V and J called. A share of the clones is absent; for the studies checked, an unresolved V gene accounts for under half, and the remainder has no known explanation. V, J and clone size reflect that table, while D and trimming were determined from the DNA. This sample has some 85,000 clones in its table, and approximately 84% of those were observed once. 2% to 2.5% of the sample is in the top ten clones.

As concerns this clone: The antigen it binds to is not known. No much larger clone is present one base from it, and per-base qualities are unavailable.

The paper as a whole reports these results and caveats: In an earlier analysis of fewer than 750 of the donors, most TCR beta V segments were observed in productive rearrangements about 87% or about 30% of the time, broadly matching IMGT annotations. Immune exposure information for the cohort was limited to CMV serostatus. Correlated functional status among segregating V segments might be attributable to linkage disequilibrium, but an unknown experimental factor could not be ruled out. A total of some 180 TCR beta chains were listed by the study as associated with cytomegalovirus. A few of the identified cytomegalovirus-associated TCR beta chains were confirmed in vitro to be specific for cytomegalovirus antigens. A cluster of highly shared sequence variants was judged likely to be a technical artifact of the sequencing pipeline. Because some donors lacked HLA typing at each locus, the association tests relied only on the typed subset. Several of the top co-occurrence clusters appeared to be linked to parvovirus B19, influenza, CMV and Epstein-Barr virus, according to a later analysis. In a later analysis, HLA-associated TCR beta chains were found to be more clonally expanded and to have lower generation probabilities than equally common non-associated chains. The earlier analysis of 587 of the donors excluded seventeen rarely observed V segments, including chromosome 9 orphons, because counts were too low. Roughly uniform sequencing depth across donors was assumed in presence/absence analyses, although this assumption may not hold. The 87-base-pair reads could not distinguish some IMGT-functional V segments, including TRBV6-2 and TRBV6-3, so those segments were excluded. A later genetic analysis reported fewer N-insertions in productive TCRs among donors in an Asian-associated ancestry cluster than the approximately 670-donor mean. According to a later analysis, TCR association rates differed among HLA loci, with DRB1 alleles showing the most associated TCRs and HLA-C alleles showing the fewest. The classifier was reported to diagnose cytomegalovirus status with high specificity and sensitivity in both the original and validation cohorts. A later genetic analysis associated a missense DCLRE1C variant with V-gene and J-gene trimming of TCR beta chains, and an independent cohort replicated the association. A later analysis associated 16,951 TCR beta sequences with specific HLA alleles at a false discovery rate of 0.05. When HLA alleles, especially DR and DQ, strongly co-occurred, attributing TCR associations to individual alleles was difficult. It was suggested by the authors that the approach could potentially be generalized to other disease states and immunological phenotypes. A later analysis found that most CMV-associated TCR beta chains appeared HLA-restricted, with HLA associations seemingly driven largely by CMV exposure. Most TCR sequences were seen in very few donors, while some public TCRs were found in many individuals. A further reported finding was that TCR beta sequences accurately predicted the HLA-A and HLA-B alleles for most subjects in the first cohort. In this cohort, only TCR beta chains were sequenced, and detectable features were limited by the absence of alpha or paired-chain data.

In total, roughly 670 healthy bone marrow donors made up the cohort. All cohort members were sampled while nominally healthy, although unrecorded immune exposures were likely present. The donor was CMV seronegative and was included in the group of several hundred seronegative cohort members. Each donor provided a peripheral blood sample, and peripheral blood mononuclear cells were used for TCR beta sequencing. The Qiagen DNeasy Blood Extraction Kit was used to extract genomic DNA from the blood cell samples. CDR1 is given as MDHEN and CDR2 as SYDVKM, both from the germline V gene. From its cysteine to its phenylalanine, the CDR3 spans 11 amino acids. Solely the CDR3 DNA is kept, with 33 bases framed from the first base. The junction shows trimming of 3 bases on V and 5 bases on J, plus 4 bases between the germline ends.

The source of this sequence is a man between 18 and 29 years old in good health and CMV-seronegative. Material for sequencing was PBMCs. The chain was built from TRBV28 and TRBJ2-5; confidence is insufficient to name the D gene. This receptor carries the CDR3 CASSFAETQYF. The DNA sequence follows: TGTGCCAGCAGTTTTGCGGAGACCCAGTACTTC.